Listed below are T cell receptor beta chains from one sample, sequenced in a study of blood T cells in healthy people across ages. Each CDR3 protein is one row after TCRdb ran MiXCR on the 5' RACE reads. The table records 1,100,000 or so distinct CDR3 sequences, 45% of them present only once. Sequencing used blood. These receptor sequences come from a woman in her sixties in good health. CDR3s include the opening cysteine and the closing phenylalanine or tryptophan. A D gene is named only where the DNA matches it firmly. Only part of the rows carry a size: once, few, many, or a class if the clone is expanded.

j_call	d_call	v_call	cdr3_length	clone_size	cdr3_aa	cdr3_nt
TRBJ2-3	-	TRBV7-6	16	few	CASSLQRPNERDTQYF	TGTGCCAGCAGCTTACAAAGGCCTAATGAGCGAGATACGCAGTATTTT
TRBJ2-7	-	TRBV7-2	11	many	CASSTDSEQYF	TGTGCCAGCAGCACCGATTCCGAGCAGTACTTC
TRBJ2-4	TRBD1	TRBV12-3/TRBV12-4	15	few	CASSGQGAAKNIQYF	TGTGCCAGCAGTGGACAGGGGGCGGCCAAAAACATTCAGTACTTC
TRBJ2-7	TRBD2	TRBV5-1	15	-	CASSLSREARYEQYF	TGCGCCAGCAGCTTATCGCGGGAGGCTCGGTACGAGCAGTACTTC
TRBJ2-1	TRBD2	TRBV11-3	17	-	CASSLDSGRSVGDEQFF	TGTGCCAGCAGCTTGGATAGCGGGAGATCAGTAGGAGATGAGCAGTTCTTC
TRBJ2-7	TRBD1	TRBV10-3	16	-	CAISDSWQGAYNEQYF	TGTGCCATCAGTGACTCCTGGCAGGGGGCATACAATGAGCAGTACTTC
TRBJ2-1	-	TRBV6-5	13	-	CASTQAGLGEQFF	TGTGCCAGCACCCAGGCAGGGTTGGGTGAGCAGTTCTTC
TRBJ2-7	TRBD1	TRBV3-1	14	-	CATRQGVVYNEQYF	TGTGCCACCAGACAGGGGGTGGTATACAATGAGCAGTACTTC
TRBJ2-5	-	TRBV29-1	14	-	CSVGGILGPGEQYF	TGCAGCGTTGGGGGGATATTGGGACCCGGGGAGCAGTACTTC
TRBJ1-6	-	TRBV20-1	15	-	CSARAEHFWNSPLHF	TGCAGTGCTAGAGCGGAACATTTCTGGAATTCACCCCTCCACTTT
TRBJ1-1	-	TRBV6-1	12	once	CASSAGRTEAFF	TGTGCCAGCAGTGCGGGGCGCACTGAAGCTTTCTTT
TRBJ2-7	-	TRBV6-6	13	few	CASSLMGVFEQYF	TGTGCCAGCAGTCTCATGGGGGTTTTCGAGCAGTACTTC
TRBJ2-7	-	TRBV9	13	-	CASSPVATDEQYF	TGTGCCAGCAGCCCCGTGGCTACCGATGAGCAGTACTTC
TRBJ2-3	TRBD2	TRBV28	19	-	CASKVTSSLSGSFADTQYF	TGTGCCAGCAAGGTGACCTCGAGCCTTAGCGGGAGTTTTGCAGATACGCAGTATTTT
TRBJ2-1	TRBD2	TRBV20-1	17	-	CSARVGLAGQSYNEQFF	TGCAGTGCTAGAGTGGGGCTAGCGGGCCAATCCTACAATGAGCAGTTCTTC
TRBJ2-4	-	TRBV5-1	16	-	CASSLAVGGAKNIQYF	TGCGCCAGCAGCTTGGCAGTTGGGGGTGCCAAAAACATTCAGTACTTC
TRBJ2-5	-	TRBV9	15	-	CASSVDSSPADEQYF	TGTGCCAGCAGCGTAGATTCTAGCCCGGCGGATGAGCAGTACTTC